This T cell receptor beta chain appears in the sequencing data of a study of post-analysis software for immune sequencing data. The study, taken as a whole, reports: F measure clustering grouped samples strongly by preparation batch. Significantly decreased normalized Chao1 diversity was recorded for multiple sclerosis patients relative to controls. Five TRBV segments, including TRBV5-6, TRBV5-1 and TRBV20-1, were more frequent in patients than controls.

As to this clonotype: Antigen: not known.

Sequencing libraries made from TCR beta cDNA carried unique molecular identifiers. The T cell input of about 0.95 to 11 million gave a few hundred thousand cDNA molecules. A single record per CDR3 protein comes from TCRdb applying MiXCR to the PCR reads. The sample contains approximately 630,000 distinct CDR3 sequences, 59% of which appear only once. The V gene's germline CDR1 is SEHNR and CDR2 FQNEAQ (reference sequence). The junction had 4 bases not matched to a gene; V was cut back by 0 bases and J by 8 bases. This CDR3 region has 14 residues. Material for sequencing was blood. The chain joins TRBV7-9 to TRBJ2-1, with TRBD1 matching over 7 bases. This clonotype originated in a girl aged 2-10 years with multiple sclerosis. CDR3 in DNA: TGTGCCAGCAGCTTAGCAGGACAGGATTATGAGCAGTTCTTC. Protein: CASSLAGQDYEQFF.